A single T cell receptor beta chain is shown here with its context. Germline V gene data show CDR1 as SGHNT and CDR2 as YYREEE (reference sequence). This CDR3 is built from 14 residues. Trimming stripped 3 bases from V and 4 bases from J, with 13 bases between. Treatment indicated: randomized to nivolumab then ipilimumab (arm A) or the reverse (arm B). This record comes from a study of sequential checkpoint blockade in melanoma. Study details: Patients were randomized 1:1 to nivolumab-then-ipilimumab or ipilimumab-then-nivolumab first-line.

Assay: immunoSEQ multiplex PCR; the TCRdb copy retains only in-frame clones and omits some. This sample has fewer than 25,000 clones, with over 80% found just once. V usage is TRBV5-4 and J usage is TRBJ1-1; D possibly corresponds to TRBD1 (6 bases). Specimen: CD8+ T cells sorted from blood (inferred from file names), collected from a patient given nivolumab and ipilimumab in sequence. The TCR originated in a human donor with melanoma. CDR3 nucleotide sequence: TGTGCCAGCAGCTGGGGACACAACCCCACTGAAGCTTTCTTT. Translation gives CASSWGHNPTEAFF.